The sequence of this T cell receptor (beta chain) was determined in a study of blood T cells in healthy people across ages. PCR was performed a second time for about 7 to 11 cycles using a sample-barcoded 5' primer and a J-beta primer mix. TCRdb reprocessed the 5' RACE reads with MiXCR, giving one entry per CDR3 protein. The data contain approximately 2,000,000 distinct CDR3 sequences, roughly two fifths of them singletons. Germline loops: CDR1 MDHEN, CDR2 SYDVKM. Deletions cut 7 bases from V and 6 bases from J, with 13 bases between. There are 12 residues in the CDR3. J is TRBJ2-7 and V is TRBV28; no firm D call. The receptor's source is a human donor in good health. Sequencing was done on a sample of blood. The chain's CDR3 is CASTAQLGEQYF. The CDR3 region has the DNA TGTGCCAGCACCGCCCAACTGGGCGAGCAGTACTTC.